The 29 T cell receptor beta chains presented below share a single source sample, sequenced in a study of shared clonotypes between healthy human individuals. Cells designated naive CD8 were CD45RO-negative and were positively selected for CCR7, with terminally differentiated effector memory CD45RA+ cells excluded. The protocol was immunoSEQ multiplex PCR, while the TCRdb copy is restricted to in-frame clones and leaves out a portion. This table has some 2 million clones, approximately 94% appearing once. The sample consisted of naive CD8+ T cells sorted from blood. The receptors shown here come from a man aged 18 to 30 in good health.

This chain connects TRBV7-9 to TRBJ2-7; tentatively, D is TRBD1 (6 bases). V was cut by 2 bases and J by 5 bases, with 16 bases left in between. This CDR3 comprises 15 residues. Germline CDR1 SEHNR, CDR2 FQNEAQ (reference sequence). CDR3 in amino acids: CASSLLVGAHHEQYF. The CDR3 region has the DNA TGTGCCAGCAGCTTATTAGTGGGGGCCCACCACGAGCAGTACTTC.

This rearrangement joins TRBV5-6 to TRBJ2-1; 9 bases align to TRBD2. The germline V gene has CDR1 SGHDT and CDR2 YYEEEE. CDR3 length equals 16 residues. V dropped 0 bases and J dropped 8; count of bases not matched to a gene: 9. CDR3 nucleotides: TGTGCCAGCAGCTTGGATCTAGCGGGGATTGGGGATGAGCAGTTCTTC. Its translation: CASSLDLAGIGDEQFF.

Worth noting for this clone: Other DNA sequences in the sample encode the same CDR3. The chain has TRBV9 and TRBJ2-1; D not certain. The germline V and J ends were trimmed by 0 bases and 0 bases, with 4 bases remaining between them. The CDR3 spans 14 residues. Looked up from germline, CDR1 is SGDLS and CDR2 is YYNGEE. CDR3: CASSVAGSYNEQFF. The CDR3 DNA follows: TGTGCCAGCAGCGTAGCGGGCTCCTACAATGAGCAGTTCTTC.

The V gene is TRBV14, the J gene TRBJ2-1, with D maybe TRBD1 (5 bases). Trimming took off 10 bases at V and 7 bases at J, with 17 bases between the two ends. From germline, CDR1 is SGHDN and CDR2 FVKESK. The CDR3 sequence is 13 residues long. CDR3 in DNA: TGTGCCACCGGCGCCCCAAGGGGTAATGAGCAGTTCTTC. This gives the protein CATGAPRGNEQFF.

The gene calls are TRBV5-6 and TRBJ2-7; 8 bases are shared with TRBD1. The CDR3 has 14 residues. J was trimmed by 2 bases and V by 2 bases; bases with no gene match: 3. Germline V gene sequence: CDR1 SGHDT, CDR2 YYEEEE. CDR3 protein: CASSFSGQAYEQYF. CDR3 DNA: TGTGCCAGCAGCTTCTCGGGACAGGCCTACGAGCAGTACTTC.

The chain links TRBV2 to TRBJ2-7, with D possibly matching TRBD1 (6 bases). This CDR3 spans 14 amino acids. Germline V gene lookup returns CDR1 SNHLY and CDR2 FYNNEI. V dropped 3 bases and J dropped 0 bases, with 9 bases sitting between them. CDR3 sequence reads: CASSDRDNSYEQYF. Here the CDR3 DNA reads TGTGCCAGCAGTGACCGGGACAACTCCTACGAGCAGTACTTC.

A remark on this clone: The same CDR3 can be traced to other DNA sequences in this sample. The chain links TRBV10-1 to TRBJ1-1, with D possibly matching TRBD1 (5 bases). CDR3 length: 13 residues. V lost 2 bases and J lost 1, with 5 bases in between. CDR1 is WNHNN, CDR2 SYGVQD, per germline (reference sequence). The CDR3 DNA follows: TGCGCCAGCAGTGAGGGGGGGAACACTGAAGCTTTCTTT. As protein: CASSEGGNTEAFF.

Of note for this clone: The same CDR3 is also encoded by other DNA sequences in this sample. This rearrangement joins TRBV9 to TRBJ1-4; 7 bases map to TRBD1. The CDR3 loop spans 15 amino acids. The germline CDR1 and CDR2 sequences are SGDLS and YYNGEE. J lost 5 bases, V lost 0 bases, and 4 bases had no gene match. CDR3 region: CASSVGGQPNEKLFF. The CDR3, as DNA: TGTGCCAGCAGCGTAGGGGGACAGCCCAATGAAAAACTGTTTTTT. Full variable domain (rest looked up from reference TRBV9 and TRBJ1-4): DSGVTQTPKHLITATGQRVTLRCSPRSGDLSVYWYQQSLDQGLQFLIQYYNGEERAKGNILERFSAQQFPDLHSELNLSSLELGDSALYFCASSVGGQPNEKLFFGSGTQLSVL.

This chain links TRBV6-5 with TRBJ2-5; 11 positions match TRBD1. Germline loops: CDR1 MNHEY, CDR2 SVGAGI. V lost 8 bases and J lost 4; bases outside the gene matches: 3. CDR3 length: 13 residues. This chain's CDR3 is CASFGTGGETQYF. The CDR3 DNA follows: TGTGCCAGCTTCGGGACAGGGGGAGAGACCCAGTACTTC.

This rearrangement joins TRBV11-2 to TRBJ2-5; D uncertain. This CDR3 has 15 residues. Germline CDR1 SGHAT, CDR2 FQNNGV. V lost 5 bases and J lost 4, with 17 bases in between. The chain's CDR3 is CASSPPSRVGETQYF. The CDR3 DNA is TGTGCCAGCAGCCCGCCGTCCCGGGTGGGAGAGACCCAGTACTTC.

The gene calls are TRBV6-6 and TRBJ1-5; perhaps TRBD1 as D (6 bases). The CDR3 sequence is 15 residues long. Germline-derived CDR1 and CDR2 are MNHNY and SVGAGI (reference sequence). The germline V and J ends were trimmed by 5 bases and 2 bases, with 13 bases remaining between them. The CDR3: CASSPPGAGNQPQHF. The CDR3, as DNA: TGTGCCAGCAGTCCCCCAGGGGCTGGCAATCAGCCCCAGCATTTT.

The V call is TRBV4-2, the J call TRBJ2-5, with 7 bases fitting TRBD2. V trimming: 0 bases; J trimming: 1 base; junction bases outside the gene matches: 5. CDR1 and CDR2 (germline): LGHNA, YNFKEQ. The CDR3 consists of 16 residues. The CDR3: CASSQDLAEFQETQYF. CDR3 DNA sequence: TGTGCCAGCAGCCAAGATCTAGCGGAGTTCCAAGAGACCCAGTACTTC.

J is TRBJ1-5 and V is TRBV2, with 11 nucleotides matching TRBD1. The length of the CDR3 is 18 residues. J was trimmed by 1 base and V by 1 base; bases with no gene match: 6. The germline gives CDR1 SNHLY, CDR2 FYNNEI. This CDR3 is CASSEGTGGAYSNQPQHF. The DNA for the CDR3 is TGTGCCAGCAGTGAAGGGACAGGGGGCGCATACAGCAATCAGCCCCAGCATTTT.

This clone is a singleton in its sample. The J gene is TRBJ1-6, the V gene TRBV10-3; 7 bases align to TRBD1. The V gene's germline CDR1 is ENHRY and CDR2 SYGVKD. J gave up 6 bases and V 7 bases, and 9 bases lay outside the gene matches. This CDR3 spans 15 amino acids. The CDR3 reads CAITRDSLLNSPLHF. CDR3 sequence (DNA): TGTGCCATCACCCGGGACAGCCTCCTTAATTCACCCCTCCACTTT.

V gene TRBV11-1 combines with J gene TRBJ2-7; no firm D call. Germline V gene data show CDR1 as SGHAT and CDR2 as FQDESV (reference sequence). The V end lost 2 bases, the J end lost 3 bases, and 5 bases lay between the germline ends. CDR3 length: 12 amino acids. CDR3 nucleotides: TGTGCCAGCAGCTTAAGCAGCTACGAGCAGTACTTC. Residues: CASSLSSYEQYF.

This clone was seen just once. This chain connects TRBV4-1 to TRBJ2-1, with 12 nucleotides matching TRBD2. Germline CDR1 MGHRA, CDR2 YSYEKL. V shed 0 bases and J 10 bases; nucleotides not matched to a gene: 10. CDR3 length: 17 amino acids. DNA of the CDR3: TGCGCCAGCAGCCAAGATGTTAGGACTAGCGGGGTAACGGAGCAGTTCTTC. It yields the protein CASSQDVRTSGVTEQFF.

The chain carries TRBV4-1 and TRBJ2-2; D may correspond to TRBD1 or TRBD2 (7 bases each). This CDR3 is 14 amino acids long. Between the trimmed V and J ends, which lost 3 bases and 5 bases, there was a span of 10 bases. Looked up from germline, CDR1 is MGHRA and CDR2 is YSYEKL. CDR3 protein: CASSHQGGTGELFF. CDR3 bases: TGCGCCAGCAGCCATCAGGGGGGGACCGGGGAGCTGTTTTTT.

The CDR3: CASSEAVRGSPQETQYF. As DNA, the CDR3 is TGTGCCAGCAGTGAAGCGGTTCGGGGCTCCCCACAAGAGACCCAGTACTTC. The V call is TRBV2, the J call TRBJ2-5; either TRBD1 or TRBD2 may fit D (5 bases each). Trimming took off 0 bases at V and 2 bases at J, with 16 bases between the two ends. The CDR3 consists of 17 residues. CDR1 is SNHLY, CDR2 FYNNEI, per germline.

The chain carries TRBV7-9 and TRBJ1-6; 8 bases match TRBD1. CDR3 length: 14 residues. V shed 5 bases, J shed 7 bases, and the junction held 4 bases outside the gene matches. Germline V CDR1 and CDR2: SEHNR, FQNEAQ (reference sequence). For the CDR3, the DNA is TGTGCCAGCAGCACATGGGACAGGAATTCACCCCTCCACTTT. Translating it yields CASSTWDRNSPLHF. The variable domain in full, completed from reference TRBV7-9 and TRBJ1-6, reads DTGVSQNPRHKITKRGQNVTFRCDPISEHNRLYWYRQTLGQGPEFLTYFQNEAQLEKSRLLSDRFSAERPKGSFSTLEIQRTEQGDSAMYLCASSTWDRNSPLHFGNGTRLTVT.

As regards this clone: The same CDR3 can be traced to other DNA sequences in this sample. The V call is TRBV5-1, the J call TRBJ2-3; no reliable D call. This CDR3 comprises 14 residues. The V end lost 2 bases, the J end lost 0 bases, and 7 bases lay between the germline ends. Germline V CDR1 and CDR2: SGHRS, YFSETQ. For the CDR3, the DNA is TGCGCCAGCAGCTTCAGACCTAGCACAGATACGCAGTATTTT. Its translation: CASSFRPSTDTQYF.

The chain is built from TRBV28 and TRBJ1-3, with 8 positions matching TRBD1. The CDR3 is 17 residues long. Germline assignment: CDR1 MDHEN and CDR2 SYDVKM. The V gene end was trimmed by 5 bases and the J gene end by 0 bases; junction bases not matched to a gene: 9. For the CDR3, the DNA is TGTGCCAGCAGTAGCCGGGACAGGTTGTTCTCTGGAAACACCATATATTTT. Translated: CASSSRDRLFSGNTIYF.

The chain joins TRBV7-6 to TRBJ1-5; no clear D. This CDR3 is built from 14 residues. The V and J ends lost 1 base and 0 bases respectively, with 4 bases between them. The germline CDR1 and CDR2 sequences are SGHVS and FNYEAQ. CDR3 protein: CASSLEVSNQPQHF. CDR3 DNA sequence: TGTGCCAGCAGCTTAGAGGTTAGCAATCAGCCCCAGCATTTT.

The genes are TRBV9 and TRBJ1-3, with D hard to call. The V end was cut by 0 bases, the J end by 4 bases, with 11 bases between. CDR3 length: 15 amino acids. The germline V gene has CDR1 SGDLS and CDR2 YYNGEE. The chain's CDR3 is CASSVDEGAGNTIYF. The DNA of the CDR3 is TGTGCCAGCAGCGTAGACGAGGGAGCAGGAAACACCATATATTTT.

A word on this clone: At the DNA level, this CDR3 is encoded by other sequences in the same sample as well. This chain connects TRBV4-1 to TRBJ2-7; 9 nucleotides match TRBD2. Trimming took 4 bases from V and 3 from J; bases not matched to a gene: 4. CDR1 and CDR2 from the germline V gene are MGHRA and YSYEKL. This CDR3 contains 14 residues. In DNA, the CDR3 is TGCGCCAGCAGCCCGCGGGAGGGAGGCTACGAGCAGTACTTC. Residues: CASSPREGGYEQYF.

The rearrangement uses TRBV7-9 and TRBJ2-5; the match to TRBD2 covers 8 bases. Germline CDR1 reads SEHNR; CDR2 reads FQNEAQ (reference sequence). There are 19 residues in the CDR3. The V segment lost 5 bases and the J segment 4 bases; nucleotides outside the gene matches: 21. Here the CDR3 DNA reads TGTGCCAGCAGCCTCCCCTTAGCGGGGTTTCTTCGGGCGGGAGAGACCCAGTACTTC. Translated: CASSLPLAGFLRAGETQYF.

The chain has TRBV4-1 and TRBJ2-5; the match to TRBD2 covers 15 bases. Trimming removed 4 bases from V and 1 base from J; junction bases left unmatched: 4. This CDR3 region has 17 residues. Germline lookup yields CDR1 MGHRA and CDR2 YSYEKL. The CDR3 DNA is TGCGCCAGCAGCCCCGGACTAGCGGGGGGGTTCCAAGAGACCCAGTACTTC. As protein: CASSPGLAGGFQETQYF.

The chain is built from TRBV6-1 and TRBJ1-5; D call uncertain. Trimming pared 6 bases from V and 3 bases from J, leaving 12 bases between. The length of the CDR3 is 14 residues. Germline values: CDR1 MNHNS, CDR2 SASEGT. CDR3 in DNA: TGTGCCAGCAGGATAGGTGGGCCCAATCAGCCCCAGCATTTT. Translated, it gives CASRIGGPNQPQHF.

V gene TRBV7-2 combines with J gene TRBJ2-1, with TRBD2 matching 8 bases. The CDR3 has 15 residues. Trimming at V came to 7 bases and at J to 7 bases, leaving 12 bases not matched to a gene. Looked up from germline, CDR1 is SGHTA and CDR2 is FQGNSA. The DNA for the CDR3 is TGTGCCAGCACCCCCGGGGGGGCCCCTGGGAATGAGCAGTTCTTC. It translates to CASTPGGAPGNEQFF.

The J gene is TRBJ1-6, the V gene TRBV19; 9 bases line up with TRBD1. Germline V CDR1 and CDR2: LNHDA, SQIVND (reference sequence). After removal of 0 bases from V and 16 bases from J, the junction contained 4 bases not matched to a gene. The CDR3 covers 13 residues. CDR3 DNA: TGTGCCAGTAGTATAGAGACAGGGGGGGCACTCCACTTT. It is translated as CASSIETGGALHF.